The 27 T cell receptor beta chains reported below all come from one sample, sequenced in a study of OX40 agonist ivuxolimab in advanced cancers. Generated by immunoSEQ multiplex PCR, the TCRdb table keeps only in-frame clones and is missing some. Seen here are 70,000 to 85,000 clones, 87% observed once, and the top ten hold approximately 1.3%. This sample comprised CD4+ or CD8+ T cells sorted from blood, obtained in a trial of the OX40 agonist ivuxolimab. The receptors originated from an adult with an advanced solid tumor such as melanoma, head and neck, liver or kidney cancer.

The rearrangement joins TRBV11-2 to TRBJ2-7, with TRBD2 identical over 11 bases. The germline V gene has CDR1 SGHAT and CDR2 FQNNGV. Unmatched junction bases numbered 6, after V lost 5 bases and J lost 6 bases. The CDR3 length is 14 residues. CDR3 residues: CASSPAGTSGEQYF. CDR3 DNA: TGTGCCAGCAGCCCCGCCGGGACTAGCGGCGAGCAGTACTTC. Full variable domain (remainder filled in from reference TRBV11-2 and TRBJ2-7): EAGVAQSPRYKIIEKRQSVAFWCNPISGHATLYWYQQILGQGPKLLIQFQNNGVVDDSQLPKDRFSAERLKGVDSTLKIQPAKLEDSAVYLCASSPAGTSGEQYFGPGTRLTVT.

This clone occurred a few times. The chain employs TRBV19 and TRBJ1-5; 7 bases align to TRBD1. Germline V gene data show CDR1 as LNHDA and CDR2 as SQIVND (reference sequence). Unmatched junction bases numbered 9, after V lost 4 bases and J lost 9 bases. CDR3 length equals 14 residues. CDR3 residues: CASSSGTEYRPQHF. For the CDR3, the DNA is TGTGCCAGTAGTAGCGGGACAGAGTATCGGCCCCAGCATTTT.

The chain recombines TRBV6-4 with TRBJ1-1; possibly TRBD1 for D (6 bases). Per germline, CDR1 MRHNA and CDR2 SNTAGT. The CDR3 contains 14 residues. The V gene lost 6 bases and the J gene lost 11 bases, with 22 bases spanning the gap. This CDR3 reads CASRPGAASPVAFF. DNA of the CDR3: TGTGCCAGCAGGCCAGGGGCCGCCTCACCGGTGGCTTTCTTT.

The rearrangement links TRBV28 to TRBJ2-7; TRBD1 matches at 9 bases. Germline CDR1 MDHEN, CDR2 SYDVKM. The length of the CDR3 is 15 residues. V was pared by 7 bases and J by 7 bases, with 14 bases of the junction left unmatched. CDR3 residues: CASTNPQGANGEQYF. The CDR3 coding sequence is TGTGCCAGCACCAACCCACAGGGGGCAAACGGTGAGCAGTACTTC.

This chain joins TRBV16 and TRBJ2-3; perhaps TRBD2 as D (6 bases). The germline CDR1 and CDR2 sequences are KGHSY and FQNENV. V lost 2 bases, J lost 12 bases, and 18 bases lay in between. This CDR3 comprises 14 residues. CDR3 DNA: TGTGCCAGCAGCCAAGGCCGCGGGATCAGTACCCAGTATTTT. This sequence encodes CASSQGRGISTQYF.

The chain carries TRBV15 and TRBJ2-5; TRBD1 or TRBD2 may be the D gene (6 bases each). Trimming cost V 1 base and J 5 bases, with 14 bases left between them. CDR1 LNHNV and CDR2 YYDKDF come from the germline V gene (reference sequence). The CDR3 runs 15 residues. CDR3 bases: TGTGCCACCAGCAGAGCGGGGGCAAGGGGGGAGACCCAGTACTTC. It encodes CATSRAGARGETQYF.

The V call is TRBV10-1, the J call TRBJ2-5; TRBD1 might be the D (7 bases). The V and J ends lost 5 bases and 4 bases respectively, with 11 bases between them. This CDR3 spans 13 amino acids. Germline CDR1 is WNHNN and CDR2 is SYGVQD (reference sequence). The CDR3 sequence is CASSLQGGETQYF. DNA for the CDR3: TGCGCCAGCAGTCTTCAGGGGGGAGAGACCCAGTACTTC.

The chain is built from TRBV5-1 and TRBJ1-4; D gene uncertain. This CDR3 comprises 14 residues. CDR1 and CDR2 (germline): SGHRS, YFSETQ. The V gene lost 0 bases and the J gene lost 5 bases, with 8 bases spanning the gap. CDR3 bases: TGCGCCAGCAGCTTGGACACGTCGAATGAAAAACTGTTTTTT. It translates to CASSLDTSNEKLFF.

The V gene is TRBV20-1, the J gene TRBJ1-1; no clear D. CDR3 length equals 11 residues. Germline V CDR1 and CDR2: DFQATT, SNEGSKA (reference sequence). CDR3 in DNA: TGCTCCACCGGCCTCGACACTGAAGCTTTCTTT. Its translation is CSTGLDTEAFF.

Only a few counts were recorded for this clone. V gene TRBV30 combines with J gene TRBJ1-5; weak D call: TRBD1 (5 bases). Trimming shortened V by 0 bases and J by 1 base, and 7 bases separated the two germline ends. Germline values: CDR1 GTSNPN, CDR2 SVGIG (reference sequence). CDR3 length equals 14 residues. The CDR3 loop reads CAWSVWGSNQPQHF. CDR3 coding DNA: TGTGCCTGGAGTGTTTGGGGGAGCAATCAGCCCCAGCATTTT.

This sequence joins TRBV10-3 and TRBJ2-1, with D unclear. The length of the CDR3 is 13 residues. The germline gives CDR1 ENHRY, CDR2 SYGVKD. Trimming cost V 3 bases and J 7 bases, with 10 bases left between them. The CDR3 nucleotides are TGTGCCATCAGTGATCGGCTGGGGAATGAGCAGTTCTTC. This sequence encodes CAISDRLGNEQFF.

The rearrangement links TRBV2 to TRBJ1-1; the match to TRBD1 covers 8 bases. There are 10 residues in the CDR3. Losses at the gene ends were 7 bases for V and 12 bases for J; bases not matched to a gene: 4. CDR1 is SNHLY, CDR2 FYNNEI, per germline. The CDR3 DNA follows: TGTGCCAGCACCAGGGGGCGGACTTTCTTT. Its protein product is CASTRGRTFF.

The V and J genes are TRBV28 and TRBJ1-3; a weak D match, TRBD1 (6 bases). Germline V CDR1 and CDR2: MDHEN, SYDVKM. V was cut by 1 base and J by 4 bases, with 14 bases left in between. CDR3 length: 16 amino acids. The CDR3 nucleotides read TGTGCCAGCAGTTTATTAGCAGGGGCGCAAGGAAACACCATATATTTT. It is translated as CASSLLAGAQGNTIYF.

The rearrangement links TRBV7-9 to TRBJ1-2; D gene ambiguous. CDR1 and CDR2 (germline): SEHNR, FQNEAQ (reference sequence). The CDR3 length is 14 residues. V was clipped by 5 bases and J by 5 bases, with 15 bases between them. CDR3 loop: CASSLLGSGYGYTF. For the CDR3, the DNA is TGTGCCAGCAGCCTTTTGGGGTCAGGTTATGGCTACACCTTC.

The CDR3 region is CASSDPGLRNTGELFF. In nucleotides, the CDR3 is TGCGCCAGCAGTGACCCGGGGCTTCGAAACACCGGGGAGCTGTTTTTT. The genes are TRBV10-2 and TRBJ2-2; the D gene could be TRBD1 or TRBD2 (5 bases each). Trimming removed 3 bases at V and 2 bases at J, with 13 bases between. This CDR3 is 16 amino acids long. The germline gives CDR1 WSHSY, CDR2 SAAADI.

This chain links TRBV9 with TRBJ1-3; D is ambiguous. Germline values: CDR1 SGDLS, CDR2 YYNGEE. This CDR3 spans 14 amino acids. V was cut by 7 bases and J by 0 bases, with 11 bases left in between. The CDR3 DNA is TGTGCCAGCGAAGGGAGCTTCTCTGGAAACACCATATATTTT. Translating gives CASEGSFSGNTIYF.

This chain connects TRBV5-5 to TRBJ1-5; 7 bases map to TRBD1. The trim removed 6 bases at V and 6 bases at J, leaving 21 bases unmatched. The CDR3 totals 18 residues. CDR1 and CDR2 (germline): SGHKS, YYEKEE (reference sequence). The chain's CDR3 is CASTPPGGPSKGFQPQHF. CDR3 DNA: TGTGCCAGCACCCCCCCAGGGGGACCCAGTAAGGGATTTCAGCCCCAGCATTTT.

The V and J genes are TRBV19 and TRBJ1-5; TRBD1 matches at 7 bases. The V and J ends lost 6 bases and 3 bases, in that order; junction bases with no gene match: 8. CDR1 is LNHDA and CDR2 is SQIVND in the germline V gene (reference sequence). The CDR3 consists of 15 residues. The CDR3 protein is CASSAPQGNNQPQHF. The CDR3 nucleotides are TGTGCCAGTAGCGCCCCACAGGGGAACAATCAGCCCCAGCATTTT.

In nucleotides, the CDR3 is TGTGCCAGCAGCGTAGAGGGACAGGGGGCTTACGAGCAGTACTTC. Protein sequence: CASSVEGQGAYEQYF. The chain uses TRBV9 and TRBJ2-7, with 12 bases identical to TRBD1. V shed 0 bases and J 4 bases; nucleotides not matched to a gene: 2. This CDR3 comprises 15 residues. Germline CDR1 and CDR2: SGDLS and YYNGEE.

The chain joins TRBV7-9 to TRBJ1-3; D gene ambiguous. The V and J ends lost 8 bases and 6 bases respectively, with 5 bases between them. There are 10 residues in the CDR3. CDR1 and CDR2 from the germline V gene are SEHNR and FQNEAQ (reference sequence). The CDR3 spells CASGINTIYF. CDR3 nucleotide sequence: TGTGCCAGCGGTATAAACACCATATATTTT.

This chain connects TRBV7-3 to TRBJ1-1; D not certain. Trimming left V 5 bases short and J 0 bases short, with 13 bases between. The CDR3 has 15 amino acids. Looked up from germline, CDR1 is SGHTA and CDR2 is FQGTGA. CDR3: CASSPAVRLNTEAFF. In nucleotides, the CDR3 is TGTGCCAGCAGCCCCGCGGTTCGTTTGAACACTGAAGCTTTCTTT. Supplemented by reference TRBV7-3 and TRBJ1-1, the full variable domain reads GAGVSQTPSNKVTEKGKYVELRCDPISGHTALYWYRQSLGQGPEFLIYFQGTGAADDSGLPNDRFFAVRPEGSVSTLKIQRTERGDSAVYLCASSPAVRLNTEAFFGQGTRLTVV.

The J gene is TRBJ2-7, the V gene TRBV9; the D gene could be TRBD1 or TRBD2 (5 bases each). The CDR3 has 14 residues. The germline CDR1 and CDR2 sequences are SGDLS and YYNGEE. Trimming removed 4 bases at V and 0 bases at J, with 11 bases between. In DNA form, the CDR3 reads TGTGCCAGCAGCAGTAGAGGGGACTCCTACGAGCAGTACTTC. It yields the protein CASSSRGDSYEQYF.

This clone has only a few counts. The chain joins TRBV28 to TRBJ1-1; 7 bases align to TRBD1. V lost 5 bases and J lost 1; bases outside the gene matches: 4. CDR1 and CDR2 (germline): MDHEN, SYDVKM. This CDR3 spans 14 amino acids. The CDR3 nucleotides read TGTGCCAGCAGTGTCAACAGGGGGAACACTGAAGCTTTCTTT. Residues: CASSVNRGNTEAFF.

The chain links TRBV18 to TRBJ1-4, with a tentative D call TRBD1 (5 bases). The CDR3 is 17 residues long. V was trimmed by 8 bases and J by 0 bases, leaving 19 bases between them. Germline V gene lookup returns CDR1 KGHSH and CDR2 LQKENI. This chain's CDR3 is CASNKDTTGATNEKLFF. In DNA form, the CDR3 reads TGTGCCAGCAACAAGGACACAACGGGTGCAACTAATGAAAAACTGTTTTTT. The variable domain in full, with the rest retrieved from reference TRBV18 and TRBJ1-4, is NAGVMQNPRHLVRRRGQEARLRCSPMKGHSHVYWYRQLPEEGLKFMVYLQKENIIDESGMPKERFSAEFPKEGPSILRIQQVVRGDSAAYFCASNKDTTGATNEKLFFGSGTQLSVL.

In its sample, this clone was seen once. The chain joins TRBV19 to TRBJ2-7; 7 bases are a match to TRBD1. Per germline, CDR1 LNHDA and CDR2 SQIVND (reference sequence). After removal of 6 bases from V and 6 bases from J, the junction contained 17 bases not matched to a gene. This CDR3 is 16 amino acids long. CDR3 nucleotide sequence: TGTGCCAGTAGCAGCAGAGCGACAGGGTGGCCCTTCGAGCAGTACTTC. Translated: CASSSRATGWPFEQYF.

V gene TRBV6-1 combines with J gene TRBJ2-1; 8 nucleotides match TRBD2. This CDR3 region has 15 residues. V was pared by 6 bases and J by 0 bases, with 4 bases of the junction left unmatched. CDR1 MNHNS and CDR2 SASEGT come from the germline V gene. The CDR3 DNA reads as TGTGCCAGCAGACTCAGCGGGAGCTCCTACAATGAGCAGTTCTTC. Its protein is CASRLSGSSYNEQFF.

The chain combines TRBV19 with TRBJ1-3; D uncertain. Germline V gene lookup returns CDR1 LNHDA and CDR2 SQIVND (reference sequence). Between the trimmed V and J ends, which lost 5 bases and 3 bases, there was a span of 14 bases. There are 15 residues in the CDR3. The CDR3 DNA is TGTGCCAGTAGTCCCTCCCAACAGATTGGAAACACCATATATTTT. It specifies CASSPSQQIGNTIYF.